The 12 T cell receptor beta chains in this list originate from one sample, sequenced in a study of blood T cell repertoires in COVID-19 (dated by TCRdb to the early 2020s). Libraries were made using the immunoSEQ multiplex PCR assay. TCRdb retrieved this table from immuneACCESS and kept in-frame rearrangements only. Not all clones are present; in checked studies, unresolved V genes account for under half, and no reason is known for the remainder. For this sample the table gives 95,000 to 120,000 clones, of which roughly 90% were detected only once. Less than 8.5% of the sample belongs to the ten largest clones. The specimen was peripheral blood. The receptor source for this set is a woman aged 70-85 years who had recovered from COVID-19.

This rearrangement joins TRBV5-4 to TRBJ2-2; possibly TRBD1 for D (5 bases). Looked up from germline, CDR1 is SGHNT and CDR2 is YYREEE (reference sequence). This CDR3 is built from 15 residues. The V and J ends lost 1 base and 4 bases respectively, with 11 bases between them. CDR3 sequence reads: CASSLRQGGTGELFF. CDR3 DNA: TGTGCCAGCAGCTTGCGTCAGGGTGGCACCGGGGAGCTGTTTTTT.

The chain couples TRBV7-2 to TRBJ1-1; possibly TRBD1 for D (5 bases). There are 14 residues in the CDR3. CDR1 SGHTA and CDR2 FQGNSA come from the germline V gene. The V gene lost 5 bases and the J gene lost 1 base, with 11 bases spanning the gap. CDR3: CASSPGHSNTEAFF. As DNA, the CDR3 is TGTGCCAGCAGCCCTGGACACTCGAACACTGAAGCTTTCTTT. The variable domain in full, with the rest retrieved from reference TRBV7-2 and TRBJ1-1, is GAGVSQSPSNKVTEKGKDVELRCDPISGHTALYWYRQSLGQGLEFLIYFQGNSAPDKSGLPSDRFSAERTGGSVSTLTIQRTQQEDSAVYLCASSPGHSNTEAFFGQGTRLTVV.

The chain carries TRBV29-1 and TRBJ2-1; the D is unclear. The CDR3 is 15 residues long. CDR1 is SQVTM, CDR2 ANQGSEA, per germline. V was pared by 3 bases and J by 6 bases, with 18 bases between. The CDR3, as DNA: TGCAGCGTTGATACCGGGTCCCCAAGAGGCAATGAGCAGTTCTTC. The encoded protein is CSVDTGSPRGNEQFF.

The chain has TRBV19 and TRBJ1-5; D is possibly TRBD1 (5 bases). This CDR3 contains 14 residues. Trimming shortened V by 5 bases and J by 2 bases, and 10 bases separated the two germline ends. Germline V CDR1 and CDR2: LNHDA, SQIVND (reference sequence). The CDR3 DNA reads as TGTGCCAGTAGTGTCAGGGAGGGCAATCAGCCCCAGCATTTT. Protein: CASSVREGNQPQHF.

This clone was recorded only once. The chain recombines TRBV27 with TRBJ2-1, with TRBD1 matching over 8 bases. CDR1 MNHEY and CDR2 SMNVEV come from the germline V gene (reference sequence). The CDR3 sequence is 16 residues long. V shed 6 bases and J 4 bases; nucleotides not matched to a gene: 11. CDR3 DNA: TGTGCCAGCAGGTCACAGGGGGTCCCTTTATACAATGAGCAGTTCTTC. The encoded protein is CASRSQGVPLYNEQFF.

The DNA for the CDR3 is TGTGCCAGCAGTGAAAGTATGGCCGCCTGGAATGAGCAGTTCTTC. Residues: CASSESMAAWNEQFF. V and J are TRBV2 and TRBJ2-1; D unresolved. Germline V lookup: CDR1 SNHLY, CDR2 FYNNEI. This CDR3 spans 15 amino acids. Trimming stripped 2 bases from V and 7 bases from J, with 15 bases between.

The chain links TRBV5-6 to TRBJ2-5; 8 positions match TRBD1. Germline V gene lookup returns CDR1 SGHDT and CDR2 YYEEEE. V was pared by 3 bases and J by 1 base, with 2 bases of the junction left unmatched. This CDR3 region has 14 residues. The CDR3 protein is CASSSGQGQETQYF. The CDR3 nucleotides read TGTGCCAGCAGCTCAGGACAGGGCCAAGAGACCCAGTACTTC.

This chain uses TRBV11-3 with TRBJ2-3; 8 bases are shared with TRBD2. CDR3 length: 17 amino acids. V shed 1 base, J shed 0 bases, and the junction held 6 bases outside the gene matches. Looked up from germline, CDR1 is SGHNT and CDR2 is YENEEA. The CDR3 coding sequence is TGTGCCAGCAGCTTAGGCGGGGGGCCTAGGAGCACAGATACGCAGTATTTT. Translation: CASSLGGGPRSTDTQYF.

CDR3 sequence reads: CASSSNRDSPLHF. In DNA, the CDR3 is TGTGCCAGCAGTTCTAACAGGGATTCACCCCTCCACTTT. The V and J genes are TRBV27 and TRBJ1-6, with a weak D call TRBD1 (6 bases). The CDR3 is 13 amino acids. V shed 4 bases and J shed 8 bases, with 9 bases lying between them. Germline V lookup: CDR1 MNHEY, CDR2 SMNVEV (reference sequence).

This rearrangement joins TRBV7-9 to TRBJ1-2; D not resolved. Germline CDR1 reads SEHNR; CDR2 reads FQNEAQ (reference sequence). CDR3 length equals 15 residues. V lost 5 bases and J lost 3, with 16 bases in between. The CDR3 sequence: CASSPVGGSDYGYTF. For the CDR3, the DNA is TGTGCCAGCAGCCCGGTCGGCGGGAGTGACTATGGCTACACCTTC.

V and J are TRBV30 and TRBJ1-4; TRBD1 matches 7 bases. The CDR3 extends over 14 amino acids. V gave up 7 bases and J gave up 0 bases; unmatched junction bases: 5. CDR1 GTSNPN and CDR2 SVGIG come from the germline V gene (reference sequence). The CDR3 loop reads CAFQGDATNEKLFF. The DNA of the CDR3 is TGTGCCTTCCAGGGGGACGCAACTAATGAAAAACTGTTTTTT.

The chain links TRBV15 to TRBJ2-7; perhaps TRBD2 as D (6 bases). The V end was cut by 3 bases, the J end by 4 bases, with 19 bases between. There are 16 residues in the CDR3. Germline CDR1 and CDR2: LNHNV and YYDKDF (reference sequence). CDR3 amino acids: CATSSLAGPFGYEQYF. DNA of the CDR3: TGTGCCACCAGCAGCCTTGCGGGGCCCTTCGGTTACGAGCAGTACTTC.